This TCR beta chain was sequenced for a study of spatial heterogeneity in lung cancer (dated by TCRdb to between 2017 and 2020). Broadly, across the study: Donors were under 95 patients with early-stage, untreated non-small cell lung cancer from the lung TRACERx cohort. Follow-up PBMC samples were sequenced whenever the samples were available, and the median time to follow-up was around two years after resection. In the raw uncorrected reads, each unique combination of TCR and UMI appeared more than ten times on average. The study quantitatively compared TCR alpha and beta repertoires across multiple tumor regions, matched nontumor lung and blood in non-small cell lung cancer. Both alpha and beta chains were TCR-sequenced in samples taken at surgery, namely 220 tumor regions, around 61 matched nontumor lung samples and 50 to 60 PBMC samples. TCR repertoire features were related to nonsynonymous mutation counts determined by whole-exome sequencing of tumor tissue. Beta-chain transcripts were consistently detected in greater numbers than alpha-chain transcripts, which likely reflects a higher abundance of beta-chain transcripts.

This specimen's time point label, interpreted: blood at routine non-recurrence follow-up after resection. Without any cell sorting, TCR sequencing was performed on whole RNA extracted either from tumor and nontumor lung tissue or from cryopreserved PBMC samples. Only patients for whom sufficient RNA was available from at least two tumor regions were selected for TCR sequencing. The paper as a whole reports these results and caveats: Ubiquitous expanded tumor TCRs were found in blood more often at tumor resection than at routine follow-up. Additional single-cell paired TCR alpha and beta sequencing was considered necessary to confirm, at a functional level, the hypothesis that regional TCRs recognize regional mutations. Only approximately 15 patients were included in the comparisons of baseline and follow-up blood repertoires.

A remark on this clonotype: Its binding antigen is unknown. Base qualities are not provided; no much larger clone lies one nucleotide away.

Trimming takes 5 bases off V and 5 bases off J; junction bases not matched to a gene: 8. From a lookup of the germline V gene (reference sequence), CDR1 and CDR2 are LNHDA and SQIVND. The CDR3 measures 15 amino acids from cysteine to phenylalanine. The sequence is cut down to CDR3 DNA, 45 bases in frame from base 1. The library was generated by 5' RACE. Sequencer: NextSeq 500. To allow correction of PCR and sequencing errors, the TCR library protocol tagged every TCR cDNA molecule with a unique molecular identifier. The published analysis was carried out like this. Decombinator tools were used for TCR identification, UMI-based error correction and CDR3 extraction. Expanded TCRs were defined as those above a frequency of 2 per 1,000, corresponding to the top 1% of the tumor frequency distribution. Renyi diversity was calculated using the R vegan package after each repertoire was subsampled 100 times to 5,000 TCRs. CDR3 similarity networks were built from amino acid triplet string-kernel similarity, connecting CDR3s with pairwise similarity above 0.82. The public sequencing data were trimmed at Q25 with fastp and processed into clonotypes with MiXCR by TCRdb, which kept only in-frame beta chains. A single entry per CDR3 protein holds the most common genes and DNA from its merged rows. The V and J calls follow TCRdb's processing rather than the paper's. This sample gives some 120,000 distinct CDR3 sequences in total; approximately 12% of them show up just once. Around 16% of the sample belongs to the ten largest clones.

Sample: PBMCs, taken at follow-up. The TCR originated in a male donor with early-stage non-small cell lung cancer. Rearrangement joined TRBV19 to TRBJ2-2; 7 junctional bases match TRBD1. CDR3 region: CASSPRQGGTGELFF. The bases are TGTGCCAGTAGTCCCCGACAGGGCGGTACCGGGGAGCTGTTTTTT.